This TCR beta chain comes out of a study of cytomegalovirus exposure and HLA in healthy donors. TCRdb's table, derived via immunoSEQ multiplex PCR, lists solely in-frame clones and lacks some. The data show approximately 50,000 clones, about 90% seen once. Whole-study findings and limits: Reports indicated that the classifier achieved high specificity and sensitivity in diagnosing cytomegalovirus status. Cytomegalovirus-associated status was assigned to roughly 160 TCR beta chains. Three CMV-associated chains proved CMV antigen-specific in vitro.

In the case of this clone: The antigen is unknown.

The sequence was obtained from a woman aged 25 to 45 in good health and CMV-seronegative. The sequenced sample was PBMCs.

CDR3 sequence: CASSFRSYGNTIYF. CDR3 coding DNA: TGTGCCAGCAGTTTTAGAAGTTACGGAAACACCATATATTTT. This sequence joins TRBV27 and TRBJ1-3; D gene unclear. CDR3 length: 14 residues. Germline CDR1 MNHEY, CDR2 SMNVEV (reference sequence). V dropped 3 bases and J dropped 4 bases, with 10 bases sitting between them.